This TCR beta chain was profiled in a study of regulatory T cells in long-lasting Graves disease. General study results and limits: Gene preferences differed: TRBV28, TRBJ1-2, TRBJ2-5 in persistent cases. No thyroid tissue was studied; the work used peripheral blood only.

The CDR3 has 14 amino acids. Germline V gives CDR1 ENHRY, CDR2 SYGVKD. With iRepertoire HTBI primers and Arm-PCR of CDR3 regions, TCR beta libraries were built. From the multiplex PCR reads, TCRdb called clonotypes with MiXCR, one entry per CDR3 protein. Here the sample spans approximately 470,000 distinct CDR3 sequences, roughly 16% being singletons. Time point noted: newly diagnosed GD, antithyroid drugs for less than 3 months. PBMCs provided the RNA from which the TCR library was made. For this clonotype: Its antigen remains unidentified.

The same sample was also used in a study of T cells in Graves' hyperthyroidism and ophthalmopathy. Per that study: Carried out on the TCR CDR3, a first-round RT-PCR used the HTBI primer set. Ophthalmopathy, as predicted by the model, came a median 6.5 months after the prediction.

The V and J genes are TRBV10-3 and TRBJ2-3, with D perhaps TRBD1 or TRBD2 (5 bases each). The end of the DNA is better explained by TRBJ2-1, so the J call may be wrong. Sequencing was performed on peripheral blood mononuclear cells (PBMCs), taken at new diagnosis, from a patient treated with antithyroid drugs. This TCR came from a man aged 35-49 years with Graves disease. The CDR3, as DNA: TGTGCCATCAGTAGGGACCATACCTACAATGAGCAGTTCTTC. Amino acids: CAISRDHTYNEQFF.